This is a list of T cell receptor beta chains from one sample in a study of CD8+CD57+ T cells in acquired aplastic anemia. Using its own MiXCR run on the reads, TCRdb lists one record per CDR3 protein. Of around 180,000 distinct CDR3 sequences in the sample, about 60% were seen once. Sample: sorted CD4+, CD8+, or CD8+CD57+ T cells (not recorded which) from PBMCs. The receptors were gathered from a human donor in good health. CDR3s include the opening cysteine and the closing phenylalanine or tryptophan. D genes are given only for firm matches. Clone size appears in some rows only: once, few, many, or a class for an expanded clone.

TGTGCCACCAGCATGGAACCGGGGCAGGGGGAGACCCAGTACTTC | CATSMEPGQGETQYF | 15 | NA | TRBJ2-5 | NA | TRBV15
TGTGCCAGCTGCCCTCCTGTGGGAGGCGCCGGGGAGCTGTTTTTT | CASCPPVGGAGELFF | 15 | NA | TRBJ2-2 | many | TRBV11-2
TGTGCCAGCAGCGTAGATCCCAAGATGGCGAGCTCCTACAATGAGCAGTTCTTC | CASSVDPKMASSYNEQFF | 18 | NA | TRBJ2-1 | few | TRBV9
TGTGCCACCAGTGATTTAAGGTACGAGCAGTACTTC | CATSDLRYEQYF | 12 | NA | TRBJ2-7 | few | TRBV24-1
TGTGCCACCAGTGAGCTATACAGGAACGGGAGCAATCAGCCCCAGCATTTT | CATSELYRNGSNQPQHF | 17 | NA | TRBJ1-5 | NA | TRBV24-1
TGCAGCGTTGAAAAACTTGGAGATACGCAGTATTTT | CSVEKLGDTQYF | 12 | NA | TRBJ2-3 | NA | TRBV29-1
TGCAGTGCTAGAGTAAGGCGAACAGCTGCGGATTCACCCCTCCACTTT | CSARVRRTAADSPLHF | 16 | NA | TRBJ1-6 | once | TRBV20-1
TGTGCCACCAGTGAGGGGGGACAGGGGGCGCGTCAGCCCCAGCATTTT | CATSEGGQGARQPQHF | 16 | TRBD1 | TRBJ1-5 | NA | TRBV24-1
TGTGCCAGCAGCCCTCGAGGGAATATGAACACTGAAGCTTTCTTT | CASSPRGNMNTEAFF | 15 | NA | TRBJ1-1 | many | TRBV9
TGTGCCAGCAGCCTACCGGGACACGAGAACACTGAAGCTTTCTTT | CASSLPGHENTEAFF | 15 | NA | TRBJ1-1 | few | TRBV2
TGTGCCAGCAGCTTGAGACAGGGACGTTCACCCCTCCACTTT | CASSLRQGRSPLHF | 14 | TRBD1 | TRBJ1-6 | NA | TRBV5-5
TGTGCCAGCAGTGAAAGGGAGGGTCATCAGCCCCAGCATTTT | CASSEREGHQPQHF | 14 | NA | TRBJ1-5 | NA | TRBV2
TGTGCCAGCAGCCAAGATTACCGCGGGAGGGCCAAAGATACGCAGTATTTT | CASSQDYRGRAKDTQYF | 17 | TRBD2 | TRBJ2-3 | once | TRBV3-1
TGTGCCAGCAGTGAAAACGCAGGGGGATCCTCCTACGAGCAGTACTTC | CASSENAGGSSYEQYF | 16 | TRBD1 | TRBJ2-7 | once | TRBV2
TGTGCCACCAGCGCTCGGGACACTCGAAACACCGGGGAGCTGTTTTTT | CATSARDTRNTGELFF | 16 | NA | TRBJ2-2 | NA | TRBV15
TGCAGTGCTAGCCTCCGACTAGCTGGGCTCGATGAGCAGTTCTTC | CSASLRLAGLDEQFF | 15 | TRBD2 | TRBJ2-1 | NA | TRBV20-1